These 14 T cell receptor beta chains came from one sample sequenced in a study of T cells after yellow fever vaccination. Using its own MiXCR run on the 5' RACE reads, TCRdb lists one record per CDR3 protein. The table records hundreds of thousands of distinct CDR3 sequences, around 8.1% of them present only once. The source material was PBMCs, sampled about 49 days after the first yellow fever vaccination. These TCRs come from a man aged 18-30 years who received the YFV17D yellow fever vaccine.

A few counts support this clonotype. The chain recombines TRBV6-5 with TRBJ1-2; D unclear. Germline CDR1 is MNHEY and CDR2 is SVGAGI. Deletions cut 3 bases from V and 8 bases from J, with 13 bases between. CDR3 length equals 13 residues. The CDR3 spells CASSYDTFGGYTF. CDR3 nucleotide sequence: TGTGCCAGCAGTTATGATACGTTCGGGGGCTACACCTTC.

The chain uses TRBV2 and TRBJ1-1; D call uncertain. V lost 6 bases, J lost 0 bases, and 14 bases lay in between. CDR3 length: 15 amino acids. Germline V gene lookup returns CDR1 SNHLY and CDR2 FYNNEI. CDR3 loop: CASRLGGAMNTEAFF. The CDR3 DNA is TGTGCCAGCAGGCTAGGCGGAGCGATGAACACTGAAGCTTTCTTT.

This clonotype has at least ten counts. The chain combines TRBV5-1 with TRBJ2-2; 7 bases align to TRBD1. Per germline, CDR1 SGHRS and CDR2 YFSETQ. There are 15 residues in the CDR3. V gave up 4 bases and J gave up 4 bases; unmatched junction bases: 7. CDR3: CASSRQGSVTGELFF. The CDR3 DNA follows: TGCGCCAGCAGCAGACAGGGCTCGGTCACCGGGGAGCTGTTTTTT.

This clonotype was observed a few times. This chain joins TRBV7-8 and TRBJ2-5; no firm D call. The ends were cut back, 3 bases at V and 2 bases at J, with 7 bases in the middle. Germline V gene lookup returns CDR1 SGHVS and CDR2 FQNEAQ. This CDR3 is built from 13 residues. The CDR3 loop reads CASSFRFQETQYF. CDR3 DNA: TGTGCCAGCAGCTTTCGGTTTCAAGAGACCCAGTACTTC.

This sequence joins TRBV12-3 or TRBV12-4 and TRBJ1-5; a possible D gene is TRBD1 (5 bases). Trimming removed 6 bases from V and 3 bases from J, with 12 bases in between. The CDR3 is made up of 14 amino acids. The CDR3 spells CASSRDPFNQPQHF. The CDR3 bases are TGTGCCAGCAGCCGGGACCCTTTCAATCAGCCCCAGCATTTT.

At least ten counts were recorded for this clonotype. The V gene is TRBV20-1, the J gene TRBJ1-3; 7 bases map to TRBD1. V gave up 3 bases and J gave up 3 bases; unmatched junction bases: 20. The V gene's germline CDR1 is DFQATT and CDR2 SNEGSKA (reference sequence). This CDR3 contains 19 residues. The CDR3, as DNA: TGCAGTGCTAGGGCTTGGGGAGGGGGCGGTAGAATAGATGGAAACACCATATATTTT. Protein sequence: CSARAWGGGGRIDGNTIYF.

The genes are TRBV7-9 and TRBJ2-7, with D tentatively TRBD1 (5 bases). V was clipped by 5 bases and J by 0 bases, with 11 bases between them. Germline CDR1 is SEHNR and CDR2 is FQNEAQ (reference sequence). The CDR3 loop spans 14 amino acids. As DNA, the CDR3 is TGTGCCAGCAGCAACGACAGAGTCTCCTACGAGCAGTACTTC. Its translation is CASSNDRVSYEQYF.

The table lists this clonotype with a few counts. The chain is built from TRBV3-1 and TRBJ1-4; 10 nucleotides align to TRBD1. The CDR3 consists of 16 residues. V gave up 5 bases and J gave up 8 bases; unmatched junction bases: 11. Germline V CDR1 and CDR2: LGHDT, YNNKEL (reference sequence). The CDR3 region has the DNA TGTGCCAGCAGCTATGGTTACGGGACAGGGGACGAAAAACTGTTTTTT. It translates to CASSYGYGTGDEKLFF.

The rearrangement links TRBV2 to TRBJ1-3, with D possibly matching TRBD1 (5 bases). Germline CDR1 is SNHLY and CDR2 is FYNNEI. This CDR3 has 13 residues. With 8 bases removed from V and 3 bases from J, the gap between germline ends came to 11 bases. The CDR3, as DNA: TGTGCCAGCCAGGGAGGGGTTGGAAACACCATATATTTT. Residues: CASQGGVGNTIYF. Full variable domain (missing parts from reference TRBV2 and TRBJ1-3): EPEVTQTPSHQVTQMGQEVILRCVPISNHLYFYWYRQILGQKVEFLVSFYNNEISEKSEIFDDQFSVERPDGSNFTLKIRSTKLEDSAMYFCASQGGVGNTIYFGEGSWLTVV.

This clonotype was picked up many times. J is TRBJ2-7 and V is TRBV27; TRBD2 aligns across 8 bases. The V gene end was trimmed by 7 bases and the J gene end by 2 bases; junction bases not matched to a gene: 4. Germline lookup yields CDR1 MNHEY and CDR2 SMNVEV (reference sequence). This CDR3 is built from 13 residues. CDR3 bases: TGTGCCAGCAAGACGGGGGGGACCTACGAGCAGTACTTC. Protein product: CASKTGGTYEQYF.

The chain joins TRBV3-1 to TRBJ2-1, with D hard to call. This CDR3 is 15 amino acids long. Germline CDR1 and CDR2: LGHDT and YNNKEL (reference sequence). The V gene lost 2 bases and the J gene lost 3 bases, with 11 bases spanning the gap. The CDR3: CASSQRRTDYNEQFF. CDR3 coding DNA: TGTGCCAGCAGCCAACGCCGGACGGACTACAATGAGCAGTTCTTC.

This clonotype has more than one count but fewer than ten. This chain links TRBV5-1 with TRBJ1-6; TRBD1 is a possible D gene (6 bases). Germline V gives CDR1 SGHRS, CDR2 YFSETQ. The V gene lost 5 bases and the J gene lost 7 bases, with 10 bases spanning the gap. The CDR3 contains 13 residues. CDR3 loop: CASSSGENSPLHF. CDR3 DNA sequence: TGCGCCAGCAGTTCAGGGGAGAATTCACCCCTCCACTTT.

The chain employs TRBV5-4 and TRBJ2-5; a weak D match, TRBD2 (5 bases). This CDR3 spans 17 amino acids. Between the trimmed V and J ends, which lost 1 base and 3 bases, there was a span of 19 bases. The germline V gene has CDR1 SGHNT and CDR2 YYREEE (reference sequence). The CDR3 loop is CASSLLETPTREETQYF. CDR3 DNA sequence: TGTGCCAGCAGCTTGCTCGAGACACCAACGAGGGAAGAGACCCAGTACTTC. The full variable domain, completed using reference TRBV5-4 and TRBJ2-5, is ETGVTQSPTHLIKTRGQQVTLRCSSQSGHNTVSWYQQALGQGPQFIFQYYREEENGRGNFPPRFSGLQFPNYSSELNVNALELDDSALYLCASSLLETPTREETQYFGPGTRLLVL.

CDR3 amino acids: CASSQVGRQFF. CDR3 DNA: TGCGCCAGCAGCCAAGTAGGGAGGCAGTTCTTC. J is TRBJ2-1 and V is TRBV4-1, with D tentatively TRBD2 (5 bases). V was trimmed by 1 base and J by 12 bases, leaving 7 bases between them. The CDR3 runs 11 residues. The germline V gene encodes CDR1 MGHRA and CDR2 YSYEKL.